The clone carrying this TCR beta chain was recorded only once. With 0 bases removed from V and 1 base from J, the gap between germline ends came to 14 bases. The germline V gene encodes CDR1 SGHTS and CDR2 YDEGEE. The CDR3 loop spans 16 amino acids. How the authors handled the data: The authors estimated nucleated cell counts from reference gene primer amplification. Assay: immunoSEQ multiplex PCR; the TCRdb copy retains only in-frame clones and omits some. The V and J calls and clone size were taken over from that table, and D and trimming were inferred from the DNA. This table holds about 170,000 clones, 70% to 90% found once. The data derive from a study of blood T cell repertoires in COVID-19. Study background: The United States, Italy and Spain provided the acute and convalescent COVID-19 samples.

The sample comprised peripheral blood. The sequence came from a woman older than 75 in a cohort sampled during active or convalescent COVID-19. The chain carries TRBV5-8 and TRBJ2-7, with D possibly matching TRBD2 (6 bases). The CDR3 spells CASSLAGGPTSYEQYV. As DNA, the CDR3 is TGTGCCAGCAGCTTGGCCGGGGGACCAACGTCCTACGAGCAGTACGTC.